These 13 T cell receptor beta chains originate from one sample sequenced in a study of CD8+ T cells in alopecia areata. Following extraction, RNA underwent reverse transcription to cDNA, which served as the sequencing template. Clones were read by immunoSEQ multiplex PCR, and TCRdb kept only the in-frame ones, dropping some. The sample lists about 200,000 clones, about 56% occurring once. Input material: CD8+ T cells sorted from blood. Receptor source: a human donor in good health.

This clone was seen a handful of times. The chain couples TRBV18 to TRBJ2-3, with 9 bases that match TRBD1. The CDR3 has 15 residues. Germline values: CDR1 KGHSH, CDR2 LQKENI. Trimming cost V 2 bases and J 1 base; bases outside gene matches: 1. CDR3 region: CASSPGDRGTDTQYF. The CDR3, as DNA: TGTGCCAGCTCACCAGGGGACAGGGGCACAGATACGCAGTATTTT.

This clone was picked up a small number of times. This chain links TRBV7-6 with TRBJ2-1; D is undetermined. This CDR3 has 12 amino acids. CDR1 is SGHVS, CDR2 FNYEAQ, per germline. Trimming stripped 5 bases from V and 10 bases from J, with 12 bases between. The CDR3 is CASSQYPLEQFF. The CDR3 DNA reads TGTGCCAGCAGCCAATACCCGTTGGAGCAGTTCTTC.

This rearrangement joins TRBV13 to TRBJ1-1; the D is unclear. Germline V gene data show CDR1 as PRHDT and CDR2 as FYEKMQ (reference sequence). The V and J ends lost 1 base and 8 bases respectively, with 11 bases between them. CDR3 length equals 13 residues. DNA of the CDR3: TGTGCCAGCAGCTTAGTAGGGATAGTCGAAGCTTTCTTT. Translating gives CASSLVGIVEAFF.

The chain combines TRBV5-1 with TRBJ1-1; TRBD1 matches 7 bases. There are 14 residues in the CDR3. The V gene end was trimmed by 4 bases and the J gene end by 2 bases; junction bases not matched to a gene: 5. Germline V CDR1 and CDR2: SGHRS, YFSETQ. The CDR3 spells CASSRYRGNTEAFF. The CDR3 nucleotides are TGCGCCAGCAGCCGCTACAGGGGCAACACTGAAGCTTTCTTT.

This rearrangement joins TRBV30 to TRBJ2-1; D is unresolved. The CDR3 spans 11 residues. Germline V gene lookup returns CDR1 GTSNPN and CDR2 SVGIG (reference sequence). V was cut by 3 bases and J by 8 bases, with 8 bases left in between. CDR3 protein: CAWRPGYEQFF. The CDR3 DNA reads TGTGCCTGGAGACCGGGCTATGAGCAGTTCTTC.

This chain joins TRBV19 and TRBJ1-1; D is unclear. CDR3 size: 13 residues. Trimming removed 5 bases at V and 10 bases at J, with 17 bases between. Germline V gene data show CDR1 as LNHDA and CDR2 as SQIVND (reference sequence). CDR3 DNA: TGTGCCAGTAGTCCCCTGGGGAGCAGAGGAGCTTTCTTT. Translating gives CASSPLGSRGAFF.

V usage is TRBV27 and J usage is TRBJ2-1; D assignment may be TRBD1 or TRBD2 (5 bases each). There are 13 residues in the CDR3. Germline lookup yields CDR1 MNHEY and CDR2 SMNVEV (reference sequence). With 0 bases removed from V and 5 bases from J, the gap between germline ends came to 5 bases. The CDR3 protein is CASSLSGDNEQFF. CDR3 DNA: TGTGCCAGCAGTTTATCGGGGGACAATGAGCAGTTCTTC.

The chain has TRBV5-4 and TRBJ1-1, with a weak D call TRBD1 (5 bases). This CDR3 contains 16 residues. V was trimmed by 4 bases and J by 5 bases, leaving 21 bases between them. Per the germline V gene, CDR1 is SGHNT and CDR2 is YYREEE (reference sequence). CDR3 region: CASSGTGPPRGTEAFF. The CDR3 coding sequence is TGTGCCAGCAGCGGGACCGGGCCGCCCCGAGGGACTGAAGCTTTCTTT.

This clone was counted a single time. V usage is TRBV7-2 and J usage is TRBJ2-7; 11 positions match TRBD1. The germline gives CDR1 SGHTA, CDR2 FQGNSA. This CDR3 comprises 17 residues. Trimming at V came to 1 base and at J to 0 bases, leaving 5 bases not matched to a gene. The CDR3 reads CASSLGTGGLSSYEQYF. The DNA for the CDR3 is TGTGCCAGCAGCTTAGGGACAGGGGGCTTAAGCTCCTACGAGCAGTACTTC.

CDR3 sequence: CASSHELGTEAFF. CDR3 DNA sequence: TGCGCCAGCAGCCACGAGTTAGGGACTGAAGCTTTCTTT. The rearrangement uses TRBV4-1 and TRBJ1-1; D unclear. V was pared by 3 bases and J by 5 bases, with 10 bases between. This CDR3 contains 13 residues. CDR1 is MGHRA and CDR2 is YSYEKL in the germline V gene.

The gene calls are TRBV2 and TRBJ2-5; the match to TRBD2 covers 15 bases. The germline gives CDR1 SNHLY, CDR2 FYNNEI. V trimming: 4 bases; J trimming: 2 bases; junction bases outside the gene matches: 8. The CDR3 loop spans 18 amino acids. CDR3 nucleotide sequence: TGTGCCAGCAGTGCACCGGGACTAGCGGGGGGCCATCAAGAGACCCAGTACTTC. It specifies CASSAPGLAGGHQETQYF.

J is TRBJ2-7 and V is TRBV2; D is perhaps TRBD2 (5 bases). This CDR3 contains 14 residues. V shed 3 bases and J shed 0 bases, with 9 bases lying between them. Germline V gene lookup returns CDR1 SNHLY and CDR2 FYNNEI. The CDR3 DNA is TGTGCCAGCAGTGACAGAGGGAGCTCCTACGAGCAGTACTTC. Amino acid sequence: CASSDRGSSYEQYF. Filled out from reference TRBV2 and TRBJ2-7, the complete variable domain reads EPEVTQTPSHQVTQMGQEVILRCVPISNHLYFYWYRQILGQKVEFLVSFYNNEISEKSEIFDDQFSVERPDGSNFTLKIRSTKLEDSAMYFCASSDRGSSYEQYFGPGTRLTVT.

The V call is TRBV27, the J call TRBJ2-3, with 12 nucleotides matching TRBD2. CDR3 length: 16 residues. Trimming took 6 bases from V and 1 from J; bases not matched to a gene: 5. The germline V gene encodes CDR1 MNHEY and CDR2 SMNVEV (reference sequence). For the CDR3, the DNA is TGTGCCAGCAGCGCGCGGACTAGCGGGGGCACAGATACGCAGTATTTT. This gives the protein CASSARTSGGTDTQYF.